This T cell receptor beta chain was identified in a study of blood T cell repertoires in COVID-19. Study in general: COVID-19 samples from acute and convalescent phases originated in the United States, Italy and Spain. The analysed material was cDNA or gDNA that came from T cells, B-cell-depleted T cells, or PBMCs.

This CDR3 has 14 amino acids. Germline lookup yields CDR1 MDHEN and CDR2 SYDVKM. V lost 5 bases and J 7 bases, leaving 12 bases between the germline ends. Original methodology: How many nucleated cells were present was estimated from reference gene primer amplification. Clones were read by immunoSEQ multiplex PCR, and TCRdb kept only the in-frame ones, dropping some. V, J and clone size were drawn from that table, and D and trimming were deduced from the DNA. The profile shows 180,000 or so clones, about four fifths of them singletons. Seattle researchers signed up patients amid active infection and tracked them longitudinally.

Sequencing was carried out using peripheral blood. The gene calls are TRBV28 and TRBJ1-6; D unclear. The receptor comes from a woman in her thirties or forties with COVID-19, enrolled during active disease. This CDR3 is CASSQSWSNSPLHF. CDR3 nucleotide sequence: TGTGCCAGCAGTCAGTCTTGGTCGAATTCACCCCTCCACTTT.